This T cell receptor (beta chain) was sequenced in a study of neurological immune-mediated disorders. Regarding the study as a whole: When the repertoires were sorted by phylogenetic grouping, those of 18 of 34 multiple sclerosis patients ended up in one related-CDR3 cluster, a possible signature.

Libraries used 2 million unsorted PBMCs kept frozen in RNAlater. This clonotype has at least ten counts. What it recognizes is unknown. The CDR3 is 14 amino acids. Germline loops: CDR1 SGHRS, CDR2 YFSETQ. V was cut by 4 bases and J by 1 base, with 11 bases left in between. TCRdb independently ran MiXCR on the 5' RACE reads; one entry per CDR3 protein. The sample carries some 65,000 distinct CDR3 sequences, under 5% recorded once. Sequenced input: PBMCs. The receptor's source is a man aged 45-65 years with multiple sclerosis. The chain employs TRBV5-1 and TRBJ2-5; D ambiguous. This chain's CDR3 is CASSPGASQETQYF. In nucleotides, the CDR3 is TGCGCCAGCAGCCCTGGCGCCTCCCAAGAGACCCAGTACTTC.